This TCR beta chain was observed in a study of ipilimumab plus nivolumab after autologous stem cell transplantation. Across the whole study: Typical patient got about 5 ipilimumab doses and about eight nivolumab doses (median).

Through week 26, nivolumab 3 mg/kg IV was given weeks 1, 4, 7, 10, then biweekly. The CDR3 is 12 residues long. Germline values: CDR1 LNHDA, CDR2 SQIVND (reference sequence). The V and J ends lost 6 bases and 11 bases, in that order; junction bases with no gene match: 6. Clones were sequenced by immunoSEQ multiplex PCR, and TCRdb holds only the in-frame ones, with some missing. The table has around 45,000 clones, more than 70% seen once. The specimen was PBMCs, collected in a trial of ipilimumab plus nivolumab as post-transplant consolidation. The chain joins TRBV19 to TRBJ1-4; 7 bases are a match to TRBD1. This receptor was taken from a male donor with multiple myeloma. The CDR3 loop reads CASSTEQGKLFF. The CDR3 DNA follows: TGTGCCAGTAGCACCGAACAGGGGAAACTGTTTTTT.